The 28 T cell receptor beta chains listed next were all sequenced from one sample in a study of tumor-infiltrating lymphocytes in primary liver carcinoma. Unsorted whole blood yielded blood RNA, and germline DNA was extracted as well. TCR beta cDNA was prepared out of roughly 450 ng total RNA by means of a constant-region primer. Three nested multiplex PCR rounds, a slightly modified ARM-PCR, produced the libraries for TCR beta. Use of TRBV1-TRBV30 forward primers with a C-beta reverse primer characterized the first two PCR rounds, which lasted around 10 cycles each. Each CDR3 protein gets one entry after TCRdb re-called the multiplex PCR reads with MiXCR. The table includes approximately 300,000 distinct CDR3 sequences, 50% to 70% detected once. The material sequenced was peripheral blood. The receptors were sampled from a man in his forties with primary liver carcinoma and hepatitis B virus infection.

The J gene is TRBJ2-2, the V gene TRBV12-3 or TRBV12-4; TRBD1 agrees at 8 bases. With 3 bases clipped from V and 3 bases from J, the junction kept 9 bases outside the gene matches. This CDR3 comprises 17 residues. The DNA for the CDR3 is TGTGCCAGCAGTTTTTTAGGGACAGGCTCGGACACCGGGGAGCTGTTTTTT. Amino acid sequence: CASSFLGTGSDTGELFF.

The J gene is TRBJ2-7, the V gene TRBV24-1; D is uncertain. V dropped 12 bases and J dropped 1 base, with 15 bases sitting between them. This CDR3 contains 13 residues. Germline V gives CDR1 KGHDR, CDR2 SFDVKD. CDR3 sequence: CAPNNTDSYEQYF. The DNA of the CDR3 is TGTGCCCCAAACAATACAGATTCCTACGAGCAGTACTTC.

In this sample, this clonotype turned up many times. The chain combines TRBV5-5 with TRBJ2-3; D is unclear. Germline CDR1 is SGHKS and CDR2 is YYEKEE (reference sequence). This CDR3 has 17 residues. V gave up 0 bases and J gave up 1 base, with 15 bases separating them. CDR3 sequence (DNA): TGTGCCAGCAGCTTGGTGCCCGGAAGAGATCGCACAGATACGCAGTATTTT. Protein: CASSLVPGRDRTDTQYF.

Of note for this clonotype: This may be a read error, as it is one base from a much larger clone. V usage is TRBV6-5 and J usage is TRBJ2-7; 9 bases align to TRBD2. The CDR3 spans 13 residues. Germline values: CDR1 MNHEY, CDR2 SVGAGI. With 5 bases clipped from V and 3 bases from J, the junction kept 2 bases outside the gene matches. As DNA, the CDR3 is TGTGCCAGCAGTGGGACTAGCAGCTACGAGCAGTACTTC. As protein: CASSGTSSYEQYF.

The V call is TRBV5-6, the J call TRBJ1-5; weak D call: TRBD2 (5 bases). The assigned J gene may be wrong: the sequence end matches TRBJ2-3 better. The CDR3 length is 14 residues. Per germline, CDR1 SGHDT and CDR2 YYEEEE. The CDR3 is CASSLAGGNQPQYF. CDR3 DNA: TGTGCCAGCAGCTTGGCCGGAGGTAATCAGCCCCAGTATTTT.

This chain links TRBV11-2 with TRBJ2-2; tentative D call: TRBD1 (6 bases). The germline V and J ends were trimmed by 5 bases and 5 bases, with 18 bases remaining between them. The V gene's germline CDR1 is SGHAT and CDR2 FQNNGV. This CDR3 region has 16 residues. This CDR3 reads CASSPMNRVDTGELFF. For the CDR3, the DNA is TGTGCCAGCAGCCCCATGAACAGGGTTGATACCGGGGAGCTGTTTTTT.

This clonotype has a count of ten or more. The J gene is TRBJ1-1, the V gene TRBV7-9, with D unresolved. The CDR3 sequence is 13 residues long. Germline CDR1 SEHNR, CDR2 FQNEAQ (reference sequence). Trimming removed 6 bases at V and 1 base at J, with 9 bases between. CDR3 DNA sequence: TGTGCCAGCAGTTCAACTACGAACACTGAAGCTTTCTTT. It codes for CASSSTTNTEAFF. Together with reference TRBV7-9 and TRBJ1-1, the CDR3 gives the full variable domain: DTGVSQNPRHKITKRGQNVTFRCDPISEHNRLYWYRQTLGQGPEFLTYFQNEAQLEKSRLLSDRFSAERPKGSFSTLEIQRTEQGDSAMYLCASSSTTNTEAFFGQGTRLTVV.

A word on this clonotype: A much larger clone is a single base away; this may be a read error. V and J are TRBV12-3 or TRBV12-4 and TRBJ2-2; maybe TRBD2 (5 bases). The CDR3 runs to 12 residues. Deletions cut 5 bases from V and 7 bases from J, with 8 bases between. CDR3 coding DNA: TGTGCCAGCAGTGGAGGTGACGGGGAGCTGTTTTTT. It yields the protein CASSGGDGELFF.

As regards this clonotype: Mismatch with germline at one junction end may stem from a read error. The chain joins TRBV4-3 to TRBJ1-1; TRBD1 agrees at 7 bases. Germline-derived CDR1 and CDR2 are LGHNA and YSLEER. This CDR3 contains 14 residues. The CDR3 spells CASSQDGAGGKASF. The CDR3 DNA sequence: TGCGCCAGCAGCCAAGATGGGGCAGGGGGGAAAGCTTCCTTT.

A word on this clonotype: Just one base apart from a much larger clone, this may be a read error. The J gene is TRBJ2-1, the V gene TRBV12-3 or TRBV12-4, with 9 bases that match TRBD1. CDR3 length equals 17 residues. The CDR3: CACSSGTGIRAYNEQFF. CDR3 DNA sequence: TGTGCCTGCAGCTCTGGGACAGGGATAAGAGCCTACAATGAGCAGTTCTTC.

Worth noting for this clonotype: The junction and the germline gene differ at one end; a read error may be behind it. V usage is TRBV24-1 and J usage is TRBJ2-2; the D call may be TRBD1 or TRBD2 (5 bases each). Germline V gives CDR1 KGHDR, CDR2 SFDVKD. This CDR3 has 15 residues. The CDR3 spells CATSSPGLNTGDLFF. As DNA, the CDR3 is TGTGCCACTTCTTCGCCAGGGCTTAACACCGGGGACCTGTTTTTT.

V usage is TRBV6-1 and J usage is TRBJ1-3; D remains unclear. The germline V gene has CDR1 MNHNS and CDR2 SASEGT. Trimming pared 10 bases from V and 11 bases from J, leaving 21 bases between. The CDR3 runs 13 residues. DNA of the CDR3: TGTGCCACCCGCCGGGAGAGGTCAGACGCCATATATTTT. Its translation is CATRRERSDAIYF.

About this clonotype: Just one base apart from a much larger clone, this may be a read error. CDR3 in amino acids: CASSQDGGWAYEQYF. The CDR3 DNA reads TGCGCCAGCAGCCAAGACGGTGGGTGGGCCTACGAGCAGTACTTC. The chain carries TRBV4-1 and TRBJ2-7; D uncertain. The V gene lost 0 bases and the J gene lost 2 bases, with 11 bases spanning the gap. This CDR3 has 15 amino acids. Germline CDR1 and CDR2: MGHRA and YSYEKL.

About this clonotype itself: A read error may be the cause here, since a much bigger clone is one base away. The chain is built from TRBV4-2 and TRBJ2-7, with D possibly matching TRBD1 (5 bases). Germline CDR1 LGHNA, CDR2 YNFKEQ. This CDR3 contains 11 residues. CDR3 protein: CAGSHQGRQYF. CDR3 DNA sequence: TGTGCCGGCAGCCATCAGGGCAGGCAGTACTTC.

The rearrangement joins TRBV7-9 to TRBJ2-7; D is unresolved. The germline V gene has CDR1 SEHNR and CDR2 FQNEAQ (reference sequence). V dropped 0 bases and J dropped 5 bases, with 17 bases sitting between them. The CDR3 consists of 16 residues. CDR3 amino acids: CASSLAIGPTLHEQYF. For the CDR3, the DNA is TGTGCCAGCAGCTTAGCGATAGGTCCGACGCTGCACGAGCAGTACTTC. The whole variable domain, remainder taken from reference TRBV7-9 and TRBJ2-7, is DTGVSQNPRHKITKRGQNVTFRCDPISEHNRLYWYRQTLGQGPEFLTYFQNEAQLEKSRLLSDRFSAERPKGSFSTLEIQRTEQGDSAMYLCASSLAIGPTLHEQYFGPGTRLTVT.

Regarding this clonotype: A much larger clone differs by one base, so this may be a read error. The genes are TRBV2 and TRBJ2-6; D is perhaps TRBD1 (6 bases). Germline CDR1 and CDR2: SNHLY and FYNNEI. The CDR3 spans 15 residues. The CDR3 sequence is CTSLFRQAGANVLTF. CDR3 nucleotide sequence: TGTACCAGCTTGTTTCGACAGGCTGGGGCCAACGTCCTGACTTTC.

Comments on this clonotype: The conserved phenylalanine or tryptophan normally closing the CDR3 is absent here, so this likely arose from a read error. The V call is TRBV11-1, the J call TRBJ2-1; D is unclear. The DNA matches TRBJ2-7 better at its end, which makes the J call doubtful. CDR3 size: 14 residues. Germline CDR1 is SGHAT and CDR2 is FQDESV (reference sequence). CDR3 nucleotide sequence: TGTGCCAGCAGCCCCGTCGGACCCCCAGATGAGCAGTACTAT. Protein sequence: CASSPVGPPDEQYY.

The chain links TRBV28 to TRBJ1-5, with D hard to call. Trimming removed 3 bases from V and 9 bases from J, with 9 bases in between. The CDR3 length is 12 residues. The germline CDR1 and CDR2 sequences are MDHEN and SYDVKM. In nucleotides, the CDR3 is TGTGCCAGCAGTTTTCCCGGCGGGCCCCAGCATTTT. It encodes CASSFPGGPQHF. The full variable domain, completed using reference TRBV28 and TRBJ1-5, is DVKVTQSSRYLVKRTGEKVFLECVQDMDHENMFWYRQDPGLGLRLIYFSYDVKMKEKGDIPEGYSVSREKKERFSLILESASTNQTSMYLCASSFPGGPQHFGDGTRLSIL.

The chain joins TRBV11-2 to TRBJ2-3, with D uncertain. Germline assignment: CDR1 SGHAT and CDR2 FQNNGV. V was shortened by 5 bases and J by 6 bases, with 21 bases between the two germline ends. The CDR3 contains 16 residues. The CDR3 DNA sequence: TGTGCCAGCAGCATTATTAGCAGAAGAGTCCCGGATACGCAGTATTTT. Protein product: CASSIISRRVPDTQYF.

This clonotype was seen ten or more times. The chain links TRBV5-5 to TRBJ2-7, with D perhaps assigned TRBD1 or TRBD2 (6 bases each). The germline V gene has CDR1 SGHKS and CDR2 YYEKEE (reference sequence). The CDR3 has 16 residues. Trimming took off 4 bases at V and 5 bases at J, with 22 bases between the two ends. For the CDR3, the DNA is TGTGCCAGCAGCACAATCTTCATCAGGGGCGGGGACGAGCAGTACTTC. Translation gives CASSTIFIRGGDEQYF.

A remark on this clonotype: The junction departs from germline at one end; a sequencing error may be responsible. CDR3 nucleotides: TGTGCCAGCAGCGACACTAGCTCATCCTGCGATGAGCAGTTCTTT. Translation gives CASSDTSSSCDEQFF. The chain uses TRBV11-1 and TRBJ2-1; weak D call: TRBD2 (6 bases). The CDR3 loop spans 15 amino acids. Germline CDR1 is SGHAT and CDR2 is FQDESV (reference sequence).

Turning to this clonotype: An end of the junction differs from the germline gene, which may be a read error. The V gene is TRBV5-5, the J gene TRBJ1-1; D might be TRBD1 (5 bases). CDR1 and CDR2 (germline): SGHKS, YYEKEE (reference sequence). The CDR3 has 15 amino acids. CDR3 DNA: TGTGCCAGCAGAGGGGATCGGCATACGAACATTGAAGCTTTCTTT. Residues: CASRGDRHTNIEAFF.

Of note for this clonotype: The junction shows a germline mismatch at one end, possibly a read error. The V call is TRBV20-1, the J call TRBJ2-2; weak D call: TRBD2 (6 bases). This CDR3 contains 16 residues. Looked up from germline, CDR1 is DFQATT and CDR2 is SNEGSKA (reference sequence). The chain's CDR3 is CSARLGGTGGTGERFF. The CDR3 bases are TGCAGTGCTAGACTAGGAGGGACCGGTGGGACCGGGGAGCGGTTTTTT.

To note about this clonotype: Possible read error: a much larger clone is one base away. CDR3 protein: CTSSSDLLGSPLHF. CDR3 DNA: TGTACCAGCAGTTCGGATCTGCTGGGTTCACCCCTCCACTTT. The chain links TRBV6-5 to TRBJ1-6, with unresolved D. CDR1 and CDR2 from the germline V gene are MNHEY and SVGAGI. The CDR3 sequence is 14 residues long.

V gene TRBV6-5 combines with J gene TRBJ2-1; 9 nucleotides line up with TRBD2. The V gene end was trimmed by 4 bases and the J gene end by 3 bases; junction bases not matched to a gene: 1. The germline V gene has CDR1 MNHEY and CDR2 SVGAGI. The CDR3 extends over 14 amino acids. This CDR3 is CASSSTSGYNEQFF. As DNA, the CDR3 is TGTGCCAGCAGTTCGACTAGCGGCTACAATGAGCAGTTCTTC.

This clonotype was counted between two and nine times. This sequence joins TRBV6-6 and TRBJ2-7; 9 positions agree with TRBD2. Per the germline V gene, CDR1 is MNHNY and CDR2 is SVGAGI (reference sequence). The CDR3 totals 15 residues. The V segment lost 4 bases and the J segment 5 bases; nucleotides outside the gene matches: 9. This chain's CDR3 is CASSFGGLAGNEQYF. In DNA form, the CDR3 reads TGTGCCAGCAGTTTTGGGGGGCTAGCGGGAAACGAGCAGTACTTC.

In this sample, this clonotype turned up a few times. In DNA form, the CDR3 reads TGTGCCAGCAGCCAAGTAAGGGGCGTTAATGAAAAACTGTTTTTT. Protein product: CASSQVRGVNEKLFF. The V call is TRBV14, the J call TRBJ1-4; TRBD1 might be the D (5 bases). CDR3 length: 15 residues. Trimming pared 1 base from V and 4 bases from J, leaving 10 bases between. The germline CDR1 and CDR2 sequences are SGHDN and FVKESK.

V gene TRBV11-2 combines with J gene TRBJ1-4; D not certain. V gave up 7 bases and J gave up 8 bases, with 20 bases separating them. The germline gives CDR1 SGHAT, CDR2 FQNNGV. The CDR3 sequence is 15 residues long. The CDR3: CASNSDFRVWEKLFF. The CDR3 DNA sequence: TGTGCCAGCAACTCAGATTTTAGGGTTTGGGAAAAACTGTTTTTT.